This T cell receptor (beta chain) was observed in a study of blood T cell repertoires in COVID-19. Looking at the study overall: The origin of the acute and convalescent COVID-19 samples was the United States, Italy and Spain. In each case, the material was cDNA or gDNA derived from T cells, B-cell-depleted T cells, or PBMCs.

Authors' methods: Amplified reference gene primers provided the basis for estimating nucleated cell counts. The data were produced by immunoSEQ multiplex PCR, yet TCRdb's version contains in-frame clones alone and is incomplete. V, J and clone size are those of that table, while D and trimming were read from the DNA. Of about 80,000 clones in the sample, around 80% were seen once. The CDR3 loop spans 15 amino acids. The V and J ends lost 6 bases and 0 bases, in that order; junction bases with no gene match: 5. Germline loops: CDR1 LNHDA, CDR2 SQIVND (reference sequence). Sequenced sample: peripheral blood. The gene calls are TRBV19 and TRBJ1-5, with 7 bases aligning to TRBD1. The origin of this receptor is a man aged 60 to 75 with active or convalescent COVID-19. CDR3 coding DNA: TGTGCCAGTAGGACGACAGGGATTAGCAATCAGCCCCAGCATTTT. Its protein is CASRTTGISNQPQHF.